This T cell receptor (beta chain) was found in a study of shared clonotypes between healthy human individuals. Across the study: The cohort had a couple of women and three men, ages 18 to 49.

CDR3 length: 18 amino acids. J was trimmed by 0 bases and V by 4 bases; bases with no gene match: 12. Per germline, CDR1 LNHNV and CDR2 YYDKDF (reference sequence). CD45RO-negative CD8 cells positively selected for CCR7 made up the naive population, which excluded terminally differentiated effector memory CD45RA+ cells. Using immunoSEQ multiplex PCR, the repertoire was profiled, and TCRdb retains in-frame clones only, with some absent. There are around 2.1 million clones in the sample; 90% to 95% occur only once, and more than 1.5% lies in the top ten. Points on this clone: Its antigen remains unknown.

Broader study findings: The study found lower generation probabilities in non-shared clonotypes than in those shared by all four donors. Clonotype sharing across several donors was observed for around 4.5% of naive CD4 clonotypes. In having few donors, the study represented limited genetic and exposure-history diversity.

The J gene is TRBJ2-3, the V gene TRBV15; TRBD1 aligns across 8 bases. This sequence was found in a man aged 18 to 30 in good health. Some clones in this sample may be carry-over from other donors' samples. Sequencing was carried out using naive CD8+ T cells from PBMCs. The CDR3 sequence: CATSTQHRGANSTDTQYF. For the CDR3, the DNA is TGTGCCACCAGCACTCAACACAGGGGGGCAAATAGCACAGATACGCAGTATTTT.